This record concerns one T cell receptor (beta chain) sequence. CDR1 and CDR2 from the germline V gene are MNHEY and SVGAGI. The CDR3 spans 14 residues. Trimming cost V 6 bases and J 2 bases, with 8 bases left between them. These data belong to a study of blood T cell repertoires in COVID-19. TCRdb's table, derived via immunoSEQ multiplex PCR, lists solely in-frame clones and lacks some. This sample has 250,000 to 300,000 clones, with roughly 88% found just once. This chain connects TRBV6-5 to TRBJ2-6; perhaps TRBD2 as D (5 bases). This clonotype originated in a woman in her thirties or forties with acute COVID-19. Sequencing was carried out using PBMCs or T cells enriched from blood (not recorded which). The CDR3, as DNA: TGTGCCAGCAGACGGAGGACTGGGGCCAACGTCCTGACTTTC. It is translated as CASRRRTGANVLTF.